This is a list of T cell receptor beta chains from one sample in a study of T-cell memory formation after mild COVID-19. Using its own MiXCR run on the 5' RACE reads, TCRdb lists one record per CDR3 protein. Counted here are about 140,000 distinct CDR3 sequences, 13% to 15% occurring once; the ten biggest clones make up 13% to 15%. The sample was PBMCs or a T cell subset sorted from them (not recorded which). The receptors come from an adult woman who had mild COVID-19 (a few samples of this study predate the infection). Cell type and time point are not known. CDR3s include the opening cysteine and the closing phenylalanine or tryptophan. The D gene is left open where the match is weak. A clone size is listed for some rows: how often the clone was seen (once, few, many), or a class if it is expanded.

CSVATSGSWDTQYF,TGCAGCGTTGCGACTAGCGGGAGCTGGGATACGCAGTATTTT,TRBJ2-3,TRBD2,14,TRBV29-1,.
CASSIGQGANTGELFF,TGTGCCAGCAGCATAGGACAGGGGGCGAACACCGGGGAGCTGTTTTTT,TRBJ2-2,TRBD1,16,TRBV5-4,.
CASSSGGDEQFF,TGTGCCAGCAGTTCCGGGGGCGACGAGCAGTTCTTC,TRBJ2-1,.,12,TRBV12-3/TRBV12-4,.
CASLEASSYNEQFF,TGTGCCAGCCTGGAGGCTAGCTCCTACAATGAGCAGTTCTTC,TRBJ2-1,.,14,TRBV2,few
CASSQTGSGSRGYTF,TGTGCCAGCAGTCAAACCGGGTCCGGGAGCCGTGGCTACACCTTC,TRBJ1-2,.,15,TRBV27,few
CASSLWEGRDNEQFF,TGTGCCAGCAGTTTATGGGAGGGCCGAGACAATGAGCAGTTCTTC,TRBJ2-1,TRBD2,15,TRBV12-3/TRBV12-4,.
CASTLGGTGNYEQYF,TGTGCCAGCACCTTAGGTGGGACAGGTAACTACGAGCAGTACTTC,TRBJ2-7,TRBD1,15,TRBV6-2/TRBV6-3,.
CATSNRLAGVGALYEQYF,TGTGCCACCAGCAACCGACTAGCGGGAGTCGGGGCTCTCTACGAGCAGTACTTC,TRBJ2-7,TRBD2,18,TRBV15,few
CASSQDTDTQYF,TGTGCCAGCTCTCAGGACACAGATACGCAGTATTTT,TRBJ2-3,.,12,TRBV12-3/TRBV12-4,many
CASSLHPGESNQPQHF,TGTGCCAGCAGTCTCCACCCAGGGGAAAGCAATCAGCCCCAGCATTTT,TRBJ1-5,.,16,TRBV28,.
CASSLGGLNTYNEQFF,TGTGCCAGCAGCTTAGGGGGACTGAATACCTACAATGAGCAGTTCTTC,TRBJ2-1,.,16,TRBV7-9,.
CASSLGGYYEQYF,TGTGCCAGCAGCTTAGGCGGGTATTACGAGCAGTACTTC,TRBJ2-7,.,13,TRBV7-2,.
CASSVDRRLGEQFF,TGTGCCAGCAGCGTAGACCGCAGGTTGGGTGAGCAGTTCTTC,TRBJ2-1,.,14,TRBV9,few
CASSIPGQTNTEAFF,TGTGCCAGTAGTATCCCGGGACAGACGAACACTGAAGCTTTCTTT,TRBJ1-1,TRBD1,15,TRBV19,.
CASSSVGYEQYF,TGCGCCAGCAGCTCTGTGGGGTACGAGCAGTACTTC,TRBJ2-7,.,12,TRBV5-1,many
CASSQGMGYEQYF,TGTGCCAGCAGCCAAGGCATGGGCTACGAGCAGTACTTC,TRBJ2-7,.,13,TRBV14,few
CASTRAGSSYNEQFF,TGTGCCAGCACCCGAGCGGGATCCTCCTACAATGAGCAGTTCTTC,TRBJ2-1,TRBD2,15,TRBV7-9,.
CASSQGHRLVQETQYF,TGCGCCAGCAGCCAAGGTCACAGACTCGTCCAAGAGACCCAGTACTTC,TRBJ2-5,.,16,TRBV4-1,.
CSVEKGASGSLYNEQFF,TGCAGCGTTGAAAAGGGTGCTAGCGGGAGTCTCTACAATGAGCAGTTCTTC,TRBJ2-1,TRBD2,17,TRBV29-1,.
CASSLAEVTEAFF,TGTGCCAGCAGCTTAGCGGAGGTCACTGAAGCTTTCTTT,TRBJ1-1,.,13,TRBV7-9,.
CSARGRAEVTYEQYF,TGCAGTGCTAGAGGTCGGGCGGAAGTGACCTACGAGCAGTACTTC,TRBJ2-7,.,15,TRBV20-1,few
CASSYSEVRGSTDTQYF,TGTGCCAGCAGTTACTCGGAGGTGCGGGGTAGCACAGATACGCAGTATTTT,TRBJ2-3,.,17,TRBV6-5,many
CASSLSSGTTNYEQYF,TGTGCCAGCAGCTTATCCTCCGGGACCACAAATTACGAGCAGTACTTC,TRBJ2-7,.,16,TRBV7-9,.
CASHSMNTEAFF,TGCGCCAGTCATTCTATGAACACTGAAGCTTTCTTT,TRBJ1-1,.,12,TRBV5-1,few
CASSTAPWDTEAFF,TGCGCCAGCAGCACCGCCCCCTGGGACACTGAAGCTTTCTTT,TRBJ1-1,.,14,TRBV5-1,many
CASSVSPRPEEQYF,TGTGCCAGCAGCGTTTCCCCCCGTCCGGAAGAGCAGTACTTC,TRBJ2-7,.,14,TRBV9,few
CASSYERRGTEAFF,TGTGCCAGCAGTTACGAGCGCAGGGGCACTGAAGCTTTCTTT,TRBJ1-1,.,14,TRBV6-6,.
CASSLWGVWFF,TGTGCCAGCAGCTTATGGGGCGTATGGTTCTTC,TRBJ2-1,.,11,TRBV5-6,.
CSARGGFGRGETQYF,TGCAGTGCTAGAGGAGGGTTCGGCCGAGGGGAGACCCAGTACTTC,TRBJ2-5,.,15,TRBV20-1,few
CASTRMKGYTF,TGTGCCAGCACCCGGATGAAAGGCTACACCTTC,TRBJ1-2,.,11,TRBV12-3/TRBV12-4,few
CASSDLKGLANGELFF,TGTGCCAGCAGTGATCTAAAGGGACTAGCAAACGGGGAGCTGTTTTTT,TRBJ2-2,TRBD2,16,TRBV25-1,few
CASSVVSGGGTDTQYF,TGTGCCAGCAGCGTAGTAAGCGGGGGTGGCACAGATACGCAGTATTTT,TRBJ2-3,TRBD2,16,TRBV9,few
CASSESNSPLHF,TGTGCCAGCAGCGAGTCGAATTCACCCCTCCACTTT,TRBJ1-6,.,12,TRBV12-3/TRBV12-4,.
CATSRSRLLSTDTQYF,TGTGCCACCAGCAGATCCCGGCTCCTTAGCACAGATACGCAGTATTTT,TRBJ2-3,.,16,TRBV15,few
CASTQGSGNTIYF,TGTGCCAGCACCCAGGGGTCCGGAAACACCATATATTTT,TRBJ1-3,.,13,TRBV12-3/TRBV12-4,.
CATSAPVGGNEQFF,TGTGCCACCAGTGCCCCCGTGGGCGGGAATGAGCAGTTCTTC,TRBJ2-1,.,14,TRBV24-1,.
CASSGGRQGNTIYF,TGTGCCAGCAGTGGAGGGCGACAGGGAAACACCATATATTTT,TRBJ1-3,.,14,TRBV12-3/TRBV12-4,.
CASSPPGQRQETQYF,TGTGCCAGCTCACCACCGGGACAGAGACAAGAGACCCAGTACTTC,TRBJ2-5,TRBD1,15,TRBV18,.
CATSAPSGVTNTGELFF,TGTGCCACCAGTGCCCCCTCGGGGGTGACGAACACCGGGGAGCTGTTTTTT,TRBJ2-2,.,17,TRBV24-1,.
CASRRQETQYF,TGTGCCAGCAGACGCCAAGAGACCCAGTACTTC,TRBJ2-5,.,11,TRBV6-5,few
CATGQGAQPQHF,TGTGCCACCGGACAGGGGGCGCAGCCCCAGCATTTT,TRBJ1-5,TRBD1,12,TRBV10-3,.
CASNAYGTGAEQYF,TGTGCCAGCAACGCGTATGGGACAGGGGCCGAGCAGTACTTC,TRBJ2-7,TRBD1,14,TRBV9,few
CAWSHRTSGNTIYF,TGTGCCTGGAGTCACCGGACCTCTGGAAACACCATATATTTT,TRBJ1-3,.,14,TRBV30,few
CASSLADANYGYTF,TGTGCCAGCAGCTTAGCGGACGCCAACTATGGCTACACCTTC,TRBJ1-2,.,14,TRBV7-9,.
CASSEGAGSTDTQYF,TGTGCCAGCAGTGAAGGGGCAGGGAGCACAGATACGCAGTATTTT,TRBJ2-3,.,15,TRBV2,few